This T cell receptor (beta chain) was documented in a study of cytomegalovirus exposure and HLA in healthy donors. Overall study findings and caveats: In a later analysis, V- and J-gene trimming of beta chains associated with a DCLRE1C missense variant, replicated independently. Information on immune exposure was restricted to one variable (CMV serostatus).

As to this clone: Antigen specificity is unknown.

With 60 Vbeta and 13 Jbeta primers, the PCR was carried out. Using immunoSEQ multiplex PCR, the repertoire was profiled, and TCRdb retains in-frame clones only, with some absent. The data show roughly 160,000 clones, 80% to 90% seen once. The study sampled nominally healthy donors, though unrecorded immune exposures were likely. This clonotype was obtained from a male donor in good health and CMV-seronegative. The sample taken for sequencing was PBMCs.

CDR3 bases: TGTGCCAGCAGCCCGACTAGCGTCCACGAGCAGTACTTC. This gives the protein CASSPTSVHEQYF. The V gene is TRBV9, the J gene TRBJ2-7; TRBD2 agrees at 8 bases. Germline assignment: CDR1 SGDLS and CDR2 YYNGEE. This CDR3 has 13 amino acids. V shed 4 bases and J 5 bases; nucleotides not matched to a gene: 5.